This T cell receptor (beta chain) emerged from a study of cytomegalovirus exposure and HLA in healthy donors. Looking at the study overall: T cells numbering about 200 million yielded some 110 million unique TCR beta sequences in an earlier analysis.

A multiplex PCR was run with 60 Vbeta primers and 13 Jbeta primers. Profiled with immunoSEQ multiplex PCR; TCRdb holds only in-frame clones, not every one. The sample lists about 140,000 clones, approximately 71% occurring once. This clone came up a few times. No antigen is known for it. Study-wide results and caveats: Further analysis, carried out later, found HLA-associated TCR beta chains more clonally expanded than equally common other chains.

Germline-derived CDR1 and CDR2 are SGHKS and YYEKEE (reference sequence). The ends lost 5 bases at V and 3 bases at J; junction bases unmatched: 5. The CDR3 has 14 amino acids. The sequenced material came from PBMCs. The receptor comes from a man between 25 and 39 years old in good health and CMV-seropositive. The rearrangement joins TRBV5-5 to TRBJ2-7; 10 bases are a match to TRBD2. For the CDR3, the DNA is TGTGCCAGCAGGTTAGGACTAGCGGTCTACGAGCAGTACTTC. Protein: CASRLGLAVYEQYF.